These 6 T cell receptor beta chains share one sample of origin, sequenced in a study of cytomegalovirus exposure and HLA in healthy donors. The study ran its PCR with 60 Vbeta and 13 Jbeta primers. The method was immunoSEQ multiplex PCR; TCRdb's version includes in-frame clones alone and lacks a portion of them. The repertoire includes 200,000 or so clones, roughly 79% of them detected once, and about 1.8% sits in the top ten. The specimen was PBMCs. The receptors were gathered from a young man in good health and CMV-seronegative.

This chain uses TRBV29-1 with TRBJ2-1; no clear D gene. The CDR3 sequence is 11 residues long. V was trimmed by 3 bases and J by 6 bases, leaving 6 bases between them. The germline CDR1 and CDR2 sequences are SQVTM and ANQGSEA. The DNA of the CDR3 is TGCAGCGTTGACCTAGTCAATGAGCAGTTCTTC. Translated, it gives CSVDLVNEQFF.

This clone has more than one count but fewer than ten. This sequence joins TRBV15 and TRBJ1-3; 9 positions agree with TRBD1. Per the germline V gene, CDR1 is LNHNV and CDR2 is YYDKDF (reference sequence). The CDR3 extends over 19 amino acids. V was pared by 3 bases and J by 8 bases, with 20 bases of the junction left unmatched. The CDR3 protein is CATSRGTGTGSIVDDTIYF. Here the CDR3 DNA reads TGTGCCACCAGCAGGGGGACCGGGACAGGGAGCATAGTAGATGACACCATATATTTT.

CDR3 loop: CASSPSGQTNYGYTF. The CDR3, as DNA: TGTGCCAGCAGCCCTAGCGGACAGACAAACTATGGCTACACCTTC. The chain combines TRBV27 with TRBJ1-2; the D gene is possibly TRBD1 (6 bases). The CDR3 sequence is 15 residues long. Germline CDR1 reads MNHEY; CDR2 reads SMNVEV (reference sequence). Trimming shortened V by 6 bases and J by 2 bases, and 16 bases separated the two germline ends.

This chain links TRBV4-3 with TRBJ2-2; the match to TRBD1 covers 11 bases. J gave up 0 bases and V 0 bases, and 6 bases lay outside the gene matches. The CDR3 length is 19 residues. CDR1 LGHNA and CDR2 YSLEER come from the germline V gene. The CDR3 DNA is TGCGCCAGCAGCCAAGATCGGGACAGGGGGTACGCGAACACCGGGGAGCTGTTTTTT. Translated: CASSQDRDRGYANTGELFF.

The chain employs TRBV5-8 and TRBJ2-7; 10 bases line up with TRBD1. In germline, CDR1 is SGHTS, CDR2 YDEGEE. The CDR3 totals 15 residues. V lost 6 bases and J lost 2; bases outside the gene matches: 8. The CDR3 DNA is TGTGCCAGCACCCTCGGGGGGACAGGGGCCTACGAGCAGTACTTC. Protein: CASTLGGTGAYEQYF.

The chain uses TRBV6-4 and TRBJ2-2, with D perhaps matching TRBD1 (5 bases). CDR1 MRHNA and CDR2 SNTAGT come from the germline V gene. Trimming shortened V by 6 bases and J by 3 bases, and 11 bases separated the two germline ends. The CDR3 totals 14 residues. CDR3 coding DNA: TGTGCCAGCAGAGGTGACAGTCACACCGGGGAGCTGTTTTTT. This codes for CASRGDSHTGELFF.